The sequence of this TCR beta chain was determined in a study of human T cells and chemical hapten exposure. Study-wide points: Expanded TCRs showed more large CDR3 clusters than pre-sensitization or healthy control sets.

V gave up 5 bases and J gave up 0 bases, with 10 bases separating them. The CDR3 is made up of 15 amino acids. Germline V gives CDR1 PRHDT, CDR2 FYEKMQ (reference sequence). Documented time point: pre-sensitization, week 0. Stated treatment: therapeutic diphenylcyclopropenone sensitization with weekly scalp DPC. Drawing of blood took place ahead of applying each patch test. Sample donors consisted of patients with alopecia, aged 18 to 70 years, who were suitable for DPC. The authors extracted total RNA from unfractionated whole blood. In TCRdb, the RACE reads were re-called with MiXCR into one record per CDR3 protein. The table lists roughly 110,000 distinct CDR3 sequences, 12% of them singletons, with 1.6% in the top ten. This clonotype was observed a few times. Its antigen is not known.

This receptor was obtained from a woman aged 45-65 years with alopecia areata. Some clones in this sample may be carry-over from other donors' samples. Source: whole blood, taken in connection with sensitization to the hapten diphenylcyclopropenone (DPC). J is TRBJ2-2 and V is TRBV13; D is tentatively TRBD1 or TRBD2 (6 bases each). The CDR3 spells CASSRRGANTGELFF. CDR3 DNA: TGTGCCAGCAGCCGGAGGGGGGCGAACACCGGGGAGCTGTTTTTT. Together with reference TRBV13 and TRBJ2-2, the CDR3 gives the full variable domain: AAGVIQSPRHLIKEKRETATLKCYPIPRHDTVYWYQQGPGQDPQFLISFYEKMQSDKGSIPDRFSAQQFSDYHSELNMSSLELGDSALYFCASSRRGANTGELFFGEGSRLTVL.